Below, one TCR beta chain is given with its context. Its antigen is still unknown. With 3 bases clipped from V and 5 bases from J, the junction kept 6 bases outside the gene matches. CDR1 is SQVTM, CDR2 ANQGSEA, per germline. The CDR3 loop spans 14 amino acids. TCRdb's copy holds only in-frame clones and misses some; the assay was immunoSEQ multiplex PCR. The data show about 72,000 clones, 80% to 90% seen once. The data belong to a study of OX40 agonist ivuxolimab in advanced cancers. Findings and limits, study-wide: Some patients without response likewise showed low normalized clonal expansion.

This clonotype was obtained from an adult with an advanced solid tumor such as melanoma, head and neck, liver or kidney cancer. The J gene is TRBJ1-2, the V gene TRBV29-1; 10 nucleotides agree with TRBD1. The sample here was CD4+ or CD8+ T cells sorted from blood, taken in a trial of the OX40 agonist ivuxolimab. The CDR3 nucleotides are TGCAGCGTTGATAGACAGGGGGCGGATTATGGCTACACCTTC. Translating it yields CSVDRQGADYGYTF.